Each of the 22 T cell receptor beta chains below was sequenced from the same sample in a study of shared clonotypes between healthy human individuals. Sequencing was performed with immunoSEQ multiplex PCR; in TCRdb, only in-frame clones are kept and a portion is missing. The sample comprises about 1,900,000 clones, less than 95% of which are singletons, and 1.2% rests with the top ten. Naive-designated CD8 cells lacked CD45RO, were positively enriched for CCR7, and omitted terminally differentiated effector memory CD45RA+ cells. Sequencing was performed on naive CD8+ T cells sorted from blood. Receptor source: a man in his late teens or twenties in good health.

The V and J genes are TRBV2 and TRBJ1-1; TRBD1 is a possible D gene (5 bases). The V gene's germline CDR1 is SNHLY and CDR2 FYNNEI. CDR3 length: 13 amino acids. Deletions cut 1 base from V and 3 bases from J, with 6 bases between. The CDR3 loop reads CASSEGQYTEAFF. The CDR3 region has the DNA TGTGCCAGCAGTGAAGGACAGTACACTGAAGCTTTCTTT.

The CDR3 here is CASSPIGRARETQYF. The CDR3 nucleotides read TGTGCCAGCTCACCAATCGGGAGGGCCAGGGAGACCCAGTACTTC. V usage is TRBV18 and J usage is TRBJ2-5; TRBD2 aligns across 8 bases. Losses at the gene ends were 2 bases for V and 5 bases for J; bases not matched to a gene: 7. Germline-derived CDR1 and CDR2 are KGHSH and LQKENI. This CDR3 region has 15 residues.

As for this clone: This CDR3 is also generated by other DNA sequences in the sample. The CDR3: CASSSSETQYF. The CDR3 nucleotides are TGTGCCAGCAGTTCCTCGGAGACCCAGTACTTC. The rearrangement uses TRBV7-9 and TRBJ2-5; no clear D gene. With 6 bases removed from V and 5 bases from J, the gap between germline ends came to 7 bases. The CDR3 runs to 11 residues. CDR1 SEHNR and CDR2 FQNEAQ come from the germline V gene (reference sequence).

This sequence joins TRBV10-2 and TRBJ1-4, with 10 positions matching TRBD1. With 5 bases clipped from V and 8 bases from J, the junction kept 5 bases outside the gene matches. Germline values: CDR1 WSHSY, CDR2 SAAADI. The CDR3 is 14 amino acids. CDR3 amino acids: CASSPDRGLEKLFF. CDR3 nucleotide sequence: TGCGCCAGCAGTCCCGACAGGGGGCTCGAAAAACTGTTTTTT.

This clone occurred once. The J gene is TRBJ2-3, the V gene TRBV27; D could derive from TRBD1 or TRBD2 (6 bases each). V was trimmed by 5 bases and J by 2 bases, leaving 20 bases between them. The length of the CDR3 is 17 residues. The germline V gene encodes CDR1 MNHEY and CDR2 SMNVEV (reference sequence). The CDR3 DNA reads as TGTGCCAGCAGTCCCCAAGGGGGGACCTTGACCACAGATACGCAGTATTTT. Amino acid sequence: CASSPQGGTLTTDTQYF.

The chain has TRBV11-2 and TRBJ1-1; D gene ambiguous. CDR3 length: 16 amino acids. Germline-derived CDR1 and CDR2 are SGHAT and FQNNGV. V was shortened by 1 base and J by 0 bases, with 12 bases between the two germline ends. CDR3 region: CASSLGVAGMNTEAFF. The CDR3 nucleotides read TGTGCCAGCAGCTTAGGGGTCGCGGGGATGAACACTGAAGCTTTCTTT.

In DNA form, the CDR3 reads TGTGCCAGCAGCTTAGATAAATCGGTTACCTACGAGCAGTACTTC. It specifies CASSLDKSVTYEQYF. The V gene is TRBV7-9, the J gene TRBJ2-7, with D uncertain. Germline CDR1 is SEHNR and CDR2 is FQNEAQ (reference sequence). CDR3 length equals 15 residues. The V and J ends lost 1 base and 2 bases respectively, with 12 bases between them.

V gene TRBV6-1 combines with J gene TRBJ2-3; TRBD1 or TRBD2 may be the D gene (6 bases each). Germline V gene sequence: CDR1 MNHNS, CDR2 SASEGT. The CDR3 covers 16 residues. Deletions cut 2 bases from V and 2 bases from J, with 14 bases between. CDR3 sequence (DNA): TGTGCCAGCAGTGAAAGAGGGGGGACCCCCACAGATACGCAGTATTTT. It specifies CASSERGGTPTDTQYF.

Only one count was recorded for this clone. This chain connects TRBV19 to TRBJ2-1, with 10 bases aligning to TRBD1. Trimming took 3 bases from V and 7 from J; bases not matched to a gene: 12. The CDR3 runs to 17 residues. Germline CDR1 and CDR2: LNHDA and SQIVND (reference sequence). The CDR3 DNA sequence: TGTGCCAGTAGTATGAACGACAGGGGGCGAATGTGGAATGAGCAGTTCTTC. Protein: CASSMNDRGRMWNEQFF.

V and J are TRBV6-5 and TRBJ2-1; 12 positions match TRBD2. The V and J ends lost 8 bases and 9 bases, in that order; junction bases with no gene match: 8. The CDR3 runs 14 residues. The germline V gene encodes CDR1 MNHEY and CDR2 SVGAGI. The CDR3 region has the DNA TGTGCCAGCGCCCTAGCGGGAGGGCCCGGTGAGCAGTTCTTC. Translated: CASALAGGPGEQFF.

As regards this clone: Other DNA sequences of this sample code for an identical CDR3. CDR3 bases: TGTGCCAGTAGTATCGATACAGAAGAGACCCAGTACTTC. It yields the protein CASSIDTEETQYF. The chain couples TRBV19 to TRBJ2-5; D ambiguous. V lost 3 bases and J lost 3, with 8 bases in between. The germline V gene encodes CDR1 LNHDA and CDR2 SQIVND (reference sequence). CDR3 length equals 13 residues. Together with reference TRBV19 and TRBJ2-5, the CDR3 gives the full variable domain: DGGITQSPKYLFRKEGQNVTLSCEQNLNHDAMYWYRQDPGQGLRLIYYSQIVNDFQKGDIAEGYSVSREKKESFPLTVTSAQKNPTAFYLCASSIDTEETQYFGPGTRLLVL.

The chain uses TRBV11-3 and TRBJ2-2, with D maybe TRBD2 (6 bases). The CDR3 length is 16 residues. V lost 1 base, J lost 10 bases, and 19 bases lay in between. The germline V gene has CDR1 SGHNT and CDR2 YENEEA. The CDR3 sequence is CASSLVRSEGYVELFF. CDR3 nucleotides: TGTGCCAGCAGCTTAGTAAGGTCGGAGGGGTATGTGGAGCTGTTTTTT. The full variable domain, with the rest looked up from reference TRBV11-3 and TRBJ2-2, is EAGVVQSPRYKIIEKKQPVAFWCNPISGHNTLYWYLQNLGQGPELLIRYENEEAVDDSQLPKDRFSAERLKGVDSTLKIQPAELGDSAVYLCASSLVRSEGYVELFFGEGSRLTVL.

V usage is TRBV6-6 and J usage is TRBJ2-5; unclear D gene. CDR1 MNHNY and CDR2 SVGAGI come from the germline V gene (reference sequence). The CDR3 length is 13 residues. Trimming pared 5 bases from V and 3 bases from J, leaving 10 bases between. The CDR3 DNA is TGTGCCAGCAGTCCCTACCGAAAAGAGACCCAGTACTTC. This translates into CASSPYRKETQYF.

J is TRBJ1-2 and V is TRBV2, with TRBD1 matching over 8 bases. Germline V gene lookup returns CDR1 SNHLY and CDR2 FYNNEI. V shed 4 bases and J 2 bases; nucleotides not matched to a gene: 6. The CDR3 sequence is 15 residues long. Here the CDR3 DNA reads TGTGCCAGCAGTGCTGGGACAGGAATGAACTATGGCTACACCTTC. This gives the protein CASSAGTGMNYGYTF.

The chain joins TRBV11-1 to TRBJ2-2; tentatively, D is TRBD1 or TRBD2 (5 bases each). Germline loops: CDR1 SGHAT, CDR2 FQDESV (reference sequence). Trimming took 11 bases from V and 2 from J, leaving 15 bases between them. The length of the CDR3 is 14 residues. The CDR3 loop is CAAPGDLNTGELFF. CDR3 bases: TGTGCCGCCCCCGGGGACCTCAACACCGGGGAGCTGTTTTTT.

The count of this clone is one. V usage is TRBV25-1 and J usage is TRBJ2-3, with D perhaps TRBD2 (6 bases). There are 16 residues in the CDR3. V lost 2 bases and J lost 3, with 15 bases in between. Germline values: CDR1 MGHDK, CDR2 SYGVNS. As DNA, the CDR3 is TGTGCCAGCAGTGAACCCACGACTAGGTCAACAGATACGCAGTATTTT. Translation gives CASSEPTTRSTDTQYF. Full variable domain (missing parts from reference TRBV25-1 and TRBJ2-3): EADIYQTPRYLVIGTGKKITLECSQTMGHDKMYWYQQDPGMELHLIHYSYGVNSTEKGDLSSESTVSRIRTEHFPLTLESARPSHTSQYLCASSEPTTRSTDTQYFGPGTRLTVL.

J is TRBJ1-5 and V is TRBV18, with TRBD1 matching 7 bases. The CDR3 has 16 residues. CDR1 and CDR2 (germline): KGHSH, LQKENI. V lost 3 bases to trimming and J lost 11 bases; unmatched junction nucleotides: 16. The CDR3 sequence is CASSPRTGNPGCSQHF. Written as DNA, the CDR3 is TGTGCCAGCTCACCTAGGACAGGAAACCCCGGGTGTTCCCAGCATTTT.

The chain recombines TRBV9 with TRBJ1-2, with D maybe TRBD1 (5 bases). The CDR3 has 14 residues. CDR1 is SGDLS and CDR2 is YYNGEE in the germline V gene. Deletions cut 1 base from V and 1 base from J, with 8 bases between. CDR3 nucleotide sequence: TGTGCCAGCAGCGTATCTGACAGTAACTATGGCTACACCTTC. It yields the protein CASSVSDSNYGYTF.

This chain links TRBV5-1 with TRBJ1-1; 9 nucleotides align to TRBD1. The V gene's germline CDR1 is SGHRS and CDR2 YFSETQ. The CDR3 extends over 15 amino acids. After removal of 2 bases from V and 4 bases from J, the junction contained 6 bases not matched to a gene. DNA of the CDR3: TGCGCCAGCAGCTTCGGGACAGGGACGATCACTGAAGCTTTCTTT. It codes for CASSFGTGTITEAFF.

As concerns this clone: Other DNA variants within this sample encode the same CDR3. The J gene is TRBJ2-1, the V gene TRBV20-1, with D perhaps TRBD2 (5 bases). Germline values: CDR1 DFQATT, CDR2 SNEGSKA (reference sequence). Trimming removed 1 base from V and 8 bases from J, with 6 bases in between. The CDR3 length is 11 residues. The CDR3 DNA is TGCAGTGCTAGAGCCGGGGATGAGCAGTTCTTC. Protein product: CSARAGDEQFF.

The CDR3 DNA is TGTGCCAGCAGCTTCGGGCCGTTGATGTGGTACGAGCAGTACTTC. Its translation: CASSFGPLMWYEQYF. The gene calls are TRBV7-9 and TRBJ2-7; D is unclear. The CDR3 is made up of 15 amino acids. Deletions cut 3 bases from V and 4 bases from J, with 16 bases between. From germline, CDR1 is SEHNR and CDR2 FQNEAQ (reference sequence).

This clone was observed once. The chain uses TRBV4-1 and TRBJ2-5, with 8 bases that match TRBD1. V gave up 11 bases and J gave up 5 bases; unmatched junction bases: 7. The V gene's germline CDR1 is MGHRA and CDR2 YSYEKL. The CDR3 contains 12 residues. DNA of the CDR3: TGCGCCTCCAGGGGGCGGGATGAGACCCAGTACTTC. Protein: CASRGRDETQYF.